This T cell receptor beta chain was profiled in a study of CD8+CD57+ T cells in acquired aplastic anemia. Across the whole study: The DNA of sorted CD4+ and CD8+ cells averaged approximately 3.2 ug. General study points: Significance was not reached for CD8+ Simpson's diversity between patients and controls.

Genomic DNA provided the template from which TCR beta VDJ and CDR3 profiles were obtained. In TCRdb, the reads were re-called with MiXCR into one record per CDR3 protein. Among 450,000 to 550,000 distinct CDR3 sequences, 25% to 40% were seen once, and the ten largest hold roughly 0.8%. The patients chosen for sequencing had shown expansion of CD8+CD57+ cells (detected by flow cytometry). Each patient carried a diagnosis of severe acquired aplastic anemia. Patient blood was sampled before any therapy had been received. The germline V gene has CDR1 MNHNS and CDR2 SASEGT. V was trimmed by 8 bases and J by 3 bases, leaving 8 bases between them. The CDR3 runs to 12 residues. A few counts support this clonotype. As yet, its antigen is unknown.

The V call is TRBV6-1, the J call TRBJ1-5; D is uncertain. This clonotype originated in a human donor with aplastic anemia. What was sequenced was sorted CD4+, CD8+, or CD8+CD57+ T cells (not recorded which) from PBMCs. The CDR3 DNA reads as TGTGCCAGCGGGCACGCCAATCAGCCCCAGCATTTT. Encoded protein: CASGHANQPQHF.